This TCR beta chain came from a study of blood T cell repertoires in COVID-19. Study in general: In each case, the material was cDNA or gDNA derived from T cells, B-cell-depleted T cells, or PBMCs.

Germline CDR1 is SGHVS and CDR2 is FNYEAQ. The CDR3 loop spans 16 amino acids. The V and J ends lost 2 bases and 5 bases, in that order; junction bases with no gene match: 10. Clones were sequenced by immunoSEQ multiplex PCR, and TCRdb holds only the in-frame ones, with some missing. The table includes over 200,000 clones, around nine tenths detected once. The chain couples TRBV7-6 to TRBJ2-5, with 8 bases that match TRBD1. The receptor was isolated from a man in his forties or fifties who had recovered from COVID-19. Sample: peripheral blood. DNA of the CDR3: TGTGCCAGCAGCTTATGGGGGACAGGTCCCCAGGAGACCCAGTACTTC. It yields the protein CASSLWGTGPQETQYF.